This T cell receptor beta chain was retrieved from a study of beta chain features in type 1 diabetes. The single heparinised draw taken from each donor contained around 100 mL of blood on average. Without exception, sorted populations had purity beyond 95%. As every portion of the isolated RNA was reverse transcribed, the sequencing read expressed TCRB transcripts. Naive, central memory and regulatory T cell samples averaged roughly 3.8 million reads. Method: immunoSEQ multiplex PCR; TCRdb's copy keeps in-frame clones and lacks some. Of roughly 700,000 clones detected, over 10% appear once; the ten largest clones hold approximately 0.022%. This CDR3 has 14 amino acids. CDR1 MNHNY and CDR2 SVGAGI come from the germline V gene (reference sequence). Between the trimmed V and J ends, which lost 5 bases and 4 bases, there was a span of 14 bases. This clone was found a few times. Its target is unknown. Study conclusions and caveats: Researchers report that Type 1 diabetes patients had moderately but significantly shorter TCRB CDR3s across all four CD4+ subsets.

The specimen sequenced was naive CD4+ T cells from blood. This receptor was obtained from a young man with type 1 diabetes. J is TRBJ1-2 and V is TRBV6-6; maybe TRBD1 (6 bases). The CDR3 DNA reads TGTGCCAGCAGTACAACAGGGTCGTCCTATGGCTACACCTTC. This translates into CASSTTGSSYGYTF.